The 28 T cell receptor beta chains below were found in one sample sequenced in a study of T cells in Graves' hyperthyroidism and ophthalmopathy. There were TCR beta CDR3 regions amplified from RNA transcripts. HTBI primers were employed in a first-round RT-PCR of the TCR CDR3. TCRdb recomputed calls from the multiplex PCR reads with MiXCR, one row per CDR3 protein. The repertoire holds roughly 560,000 distinct CDR3 sequences, with roughly 14% as singletons. Sequenced material: blood. The receptors derive from a woman in her thirties or forties with Graves' ophthalmopathy.

This clonotype has just a few counts. The CDR3 DNA reads as TGTGCCAGCAGCCCAGGACTAGCGGGAAGACTCGCAGAGACCCAGTACTTC. It specifies CASSPGLAGRLAETQYF. V is TRBV11-3 and J is TRBJ2-5, with 12 bases aligning to TRBD2. Germline-derived CDR1 and CDR2 are SGHNT and YENEEA. V dropped 5 bases and J dropped 4; count of bases not matched to a gene: 11. The CDR3 extends over 17 amino acids.

This clonotype was recorded at least ten times. V gene TRBV6-5 combines with J gene TRBJ2-7, with 12 bases aligning to TRBD2. This CDR3 is 16 amino acids long. The V segment lost 2 bases and the J segment 7 bases; nucleotides outside the gene matches: 9. The germline V gene encodes CDR1 MNHEY and CDR2 SVGAGI. CDR3 protein: CASSYRASGRGREQYF. Written as DNA, the CDR3 is TGTGCCAGCAGTTACCGCGCTAGCGGGAGGGGGAGAGAGCAGTACTTC.

This clonotype was seen ten or more times. The rearrangement uses TRBV2 and TRBJ1-4; 7 nucleotides align to TRBD1. Losses at the gene ends were 8 bases for V and 4 bases for J; bases not matched to a gene: 13. Germline lookup yields CDR1 SNHLY and CDR2 FYNNEI. The CDR3 length is 16 residues. The CDR3 region has the DNA TGTGCCAGCCGACAGGGCATATTCTCGGGTAATGAAAAACTGTTTTTT. Translation gives CASRQGIFSGNEKLFF.

At least ten counts were recorded for this clonotype. The chain recombines TRBV6-5 with TRBJ2-7; D unresolved. This CDR3 has 16 amino acids. V was clipped by 0 bases and J by 3 bases, with 15 bases between them. Per the germline V gene, CDR1 is MNHEY and CDR2 is SVGAGI. CDR3 nucleotides: TGTGCCAGCAGTTACTCCCACGTTCCACGGCACTACGAGCAGTACTTC. Translation gives CASSYSHVPRHYEQYF.

This clonotype was observed a handful of times. The rearrangement uses TRBV11-1 and TRBJ1-1; the D is unclear. CDR3 length: 14 amino acids. CDR1 is SGHAT, CDR2 FQDESV, per germline (reference sequence). V gave up 3 bases and J gave up 1 base, with 9 bases separating them. The CDR3, as DNA: TGTGCCAGCAGCTTCGAGGGAAGGAACACTGAAGCTTTCTTT. Translation gives CASSFEGRNTEAFF. Using reference TRBV11-1 and TRBJ1-1 for the parts outside the CDR3, the full variable domain is EAEVAQSPRYKITEKSQAVAFWCDPISGHATLYWYRQILGQGPELLVQFQDESVVDDSQLPKDRFSAERLKGVDSTLKIQPAELGDSAMYLCASSFEGRNTEAFFGQGTRLTVV.

This CDR3 is CSASIAGEQYF. DNA of the CDR3: TGCAGTGCTAGCATAGCGGGCGAGCAGTACTTC. The chain combines TRBV20-1 with TRBJ2-7, with 7 bases matching TRBD2. Trimming cost V 3 bases and J 6 bases; bases outside gene matches: 2. CDR1 is DFQATT and CDR2 is SNEGSKA in the germline V gene (reference sequence). This CDR3 comprises 11 residues.

This clonotype was picked up many times. In this CDR3 the conserved last residue, phenylalanine or tryptophan, is missing, so a read error is likely. The chain has TRBV24-1 and TRBJ1-2; no definite D call. There are 14 residues in the CDR3. From germline, CDR1 is KGHDR and CDR2 SFDVKD. Trimming removed 3 bases at V and 1 base at J, with 8 bases between. CDR3: CATSDLDGNYGYTL. The DNA of the CDR3 is TGTGCCACCAGTGATCTTGACGGTAACTATGGCTACACCCTC.

This clonotype has a count of ten or more. This chain connects TRBV7-9 to TRBJ2-5; D possibly corresponds to TRBD2 (6 bases). Between the trimmed V and J ends, which lost 4 bases and 5 bases, there was a span of 17 bases. CDR1 is SEHNR and CDR2 is FQNEAQ in the germline V gene (reference sequence). The CDR3 covers 15 residues. CDR3 sequence: CASSSSAGRWETQYF. The CDR3 DNA reads TGTGCCAGCAGCTCGTCGGCAGGGAGGTGGGAGACCCAGTACTTC.

The chain is built from TRBV19 and TRBJ1-5; D ambiguous. Trimming left V 1 base short and J 2 bases short, with 9 bases between. Germline lookup yields CDR1 LNHDA and CDR2 SQIVND (reference sequence). The CDR3 is made up of 15 amino acids. The CDR3 DNA follows: TGTGCCAGTAGTATAGGAGGGTATCGCAATCAGCCCCAGCATTTT. It translates to CASSIGGYRNQPQHF. Full variable domain (outside the CDR3, taken from reference TRBV19 and TRBJ1-5): DGGITQSPKYLFRKEGQNVTLSCEQNLNHDAMYWYRQDPGQGLRLIYYSQIVNDFQKGDIAEGYSVSREKKESFPLTVTSAQKNPTAFYLCASSIGGYRNQPQHFGDGTRLSIL.

The chain uses TRBV29-1 and TRBJ2-5; 8 nucleotides align to TRBD2. Losses at the gene ends were 0 bases for V and 5 bases for J; bases not matched to a gene: 11. This CDR3 comprises 16 residues. Germline loops: CDR1 SQVTM, CDR2 ANQGSEA. The CDR3 spells CSVEDPTVGGGETQYF. The CDR3 DNA sequence: TGCAGCGTTGAAGACCCCACCGTGGGCGGGGGGGAGACCCAGTACTTC.

This clonotype was seen at least ten times. The V call is TRBV6-5, the J call TRBJ2-7, with 9 bases fitting TRBD2. Germline lookup yields CDR1 MNHEY and CDR2 SVGAGI. CDR3 length: 15 amino acids. J lost 2 bases, V lost 4 bases, and 6 bases had no gene match. Here the CDR3 reads CASSLPSGITYEQYF. The CDR3 DNA reads as TGTGCCAGCAGTTTGCCTAGCGGGATTACCTACGAGCAGTACTTC.

This clonotype was seen ten or more times. The gene calls are TRBV6-1 and TRBJ1-3; possible D gene TRBD1, 5 bases. Germline-derived CDR1 and CDR2 are MNHNS and SASEGT. The CDR3 is 13 residues long. Trimming removed 7 bases from V and 5 bases from J, with 12 bases in between. The CDR3 DNA reads as TGTGCCAGCATCCCGGGACGAAGAAACACCATATATTTT. It translates to CASIPGRRNTIYF.

V and J are TRBV5-1 and TRBJ2-2, with D maybe TRBD2 (6 bases). The CDR3 covers 14 residues. V gave up 3 bases and J gave up 3 bases, with 9 bases separating them. The germline gives CDR1 SGHRS, CDR2 YFSETQ. This CDR3 is CASSWAGHTGELFF. In nucleotides, the CDR3 is TGCGCCAGCAGCTGGGCGGGGCACACCGGGGAGCTGTTTTTT.

This chain joins TRBV12-3 or TRBV12-4 and TRBJ1-2, with 7 positions matching TRBD1. This CDR3 has 15 amino acids. J lost 4 bases, V lost 6 bases, and 11 bases had no gene match. The CDR3 loop reads CASSFGGQASYGYTF. CDR3 bases: TGTGCCAGCAGCTTCGGCGGACAGGCCAGCTATGGCTACACCTTC.

This clonotype was counted at least ten times. Mismatch with germline at one junction end may stem from a read error. The chain has TRBV19 and TRBJ2-5; 8 nucleotides agree with TRBD1. This CDR3 region has 13 residues. CDR1 is LNHDA and CDR2 is SQIVND in the germline V gene (reference sequence). CDR3 residues: CASSTAGARTGHF. DNA of the CDR3: TGTGCCAGTAGTACCGCCGGAGCGCGGACAGGGCACTTC.

V and J are TRBV7-2 and TRBJ2-7; D may match TRBD1 or TRBD2 (5 bases each). V lost 4 bases, J lost 1 base, and 14 bases lay in between. Germline assignment: CDR1 SGHTA and CDR2 FQGNSA. The CDR3 totals 15 residues. The CDR3 DNA is TGTGCCAGCAGCTCAAAAGTTGGGGGTTCCTACGAGCAGTACTTC. Its translation is CASSSKVGGSYEQYF.

J is TRBJ2-2 and V is TRBV4-2, with no clear D. V was cut by 0 bases and J by 7 bases, with 24 bases left in between. Germline CDR1 is LGHNA and CDR2 is YNFKEQ. The CDR3 consists of 19 residues. The CDR3 coding sequence is TGTGCCAGCAGCCAAGATCTAGTCGGTGTCCTCGACTTGGTCGGGGAGCTGTTTTTT. Amino acids: CASSQDLVGVLDLVGELFF.

Points on this clonotype: A read error may account for a junction end that differs from germline. The chain recombines TRBV29-1 with TRBJ2-3; D tentatively fits TRBD1 or TRBD2 (5 bases each). The CDR3 extends over 17 amino acids. Germline V gives CDR1 SQVTM, CDR2 ANQGSEA. The CDR3 bases are TGCAGCGTACCGGGACGATTCCTCGTTGGCGGCACAGATACACAGTATTTT. Translating it yields CSVPGRFLVGGTDTQYF.

In this sample, this clonotype turned up many times. The rearrangement links TRBV28 to TRBJ2-5; D is ambiguous. Trimming shortened V by 2 bases and J by 1 base, and 8 bases separated the two germline ends. The germline V gene encodes CDR1 MDHEN and CDR2 SYDVKM. This CDR3 is built from 14 residues. CDR3 amino acids: CASSLSTLQETQYF. CDR3 nucleotide sequence: TGTGCCAGCAGTTTAAGTACGCTCCAAGAGACCCAGTACTTC. The variable domain in full, completed from reference TRBV28 and TRBJ2-5, reads DVKVTQSSRYLVKRTGEKVFLECVQDMDHENMFWYRQDPGLGLRLIYFSYDVKMKEKGDIPEGYSVSREKKERFSLILESASTNQTSMYLCASSLSTLQETQYFGPGTRLLVL.

This clonotype showed up many times. The chain carries TRBV12-3 or TRBV12-4 and TRBJ1-2; D may be TRBD1 (5 bases). This CDR3 region has 13 residues. The V and J ends lost 8 bases and 2 bases respectively, with 12 bases between them. CDR3 amino acids: CASGGNENYGYTF. CDR3 nucleotides: TGTGCCAGCGGGGGGAATGAAAACTATGGCTACACCTTC.

Many counts were recorded for this clonotype. This rearrangement joins TRBV6-5 to TRBJ2-7, with D perhaps matching TRBD2 (6 bases). V was pared by 3 bases and J by 5 bases, with 11 bases between. CDR1 is MNHEY and CDR2 is SVGAGI in the germline V gene. CDR3 length: 13 amino acids. The chain's CDR3 is CASSYRGRHEQYF. The CDR3 nucleotides read TGTGCCAGCAGTTATCGGGGGAGACACGAGCAGTACTTC.

This clonotype was observed many times. This chain links TRBV29-1 with TRBJ1-2; D is unresolved. CDR1 SQVTM and CDR2 ANQGSEA come from the germline V gene. The CDR3 spans 11 residues. The V end lost 7 bases, the J end lost 12 bases, and 18 bases lay between the germline ends. CDR3 sequence (DNA): TGCAGCGCTGGCCCTGCCGGGGATAACACCTTC. Its translation: CSAGPAGDNTF.

This clonotype was observed a few times. The gene calls are TRBV30 and TRBJ2-2; possible D gene TRBD2, 6 bases. CDR1 is GTSNPN, CDR2 SVGIG, per germline (reference sequence). CDR3 length: 14 residues. Deletions cut 8 bases from V and 3 bases from J, with 16 bases between. The CDR3 reads CAGGREPYTGELFF. The CDR3 coding sequence is TGTGCCGGAGGTCGGGAGCCATACACCGGGGAGCTGTTTTTT. Full variable domain (missing parts from reference TRBV30 and TRBJ2-2): SQTIHQWPATLVQPVGSPLSLECTVEGTSNPNLYWYRQAAGRGLQLLFYSVGIGQISSEVPQNLSASRPQDRQFILSSKKLLLSDSGFYLCAGGREPYTGELFFGEGSRLTVL.

The J gene is TRBJ1-5, the V gene TRBV6-5, with no clear D. Deletions cut 3 bases from V and 5 bases from J, with 14 bases between. This CDR3 comprises 15 residues. Germline-derived CDR1 and CDR2 are MNHEY and SVGAGI. The CDR3 reads CASSYSSWADQPQHF. In nucleotides, the CDR3 is TGTGCCAGCAGTTATTCTTCCTGGGCAGATCAGCCCCAGCATTTT.

The count of this clonotype is one. V is TRBV6-5 and J is TRBJ2-7; possible D gene TRBD2, 7 bases. Germline loops: CDR1 MNHEY, CDR2 SVGAGI. This CDR3 comprises 14 residues. The V gene lost 5 bases and the J gene lost 0 bases, with 11 bases spanning the gap. The CDR3 DNA follows: TGTGCCAGCAGTAACGGGGGGCCCTCCTACGAGCAGTACTTC. Its translation is CASSNGGPSYEQYF.

For this clonotype: At one end, the junction sequence differs from germline, possibly due to a read error. The gene calls are TRBV6-4 and TRBJ1-1; weak D call: TRBD1 (5 bases). Germline lookup yields CDR1 MRHNA and CDR2 SNTAGT. There are 17 residues in the CDR3. CDR3 nucleotides: TGTGCCAGCAGCGACTACCTGGTTGGGCAGGGGAACACTGAAGCTTTCTTT. Its protein product is CASSDYLVGQGNTEAFF.

This clonotype has ten or more counts. V usage is TRBV6-4 and J usage is TRBJ1-1; 9 bases align to TRBD1. CDR1 and CDR2 from the germline V gene are MRHNA and SNTAGT. CDR3 length equals 20 residues. With V trimmed by 5 bases and J by 0 bases, 19 bases remained unmatched. This chain's CDR3 is CASSREGQGSWVGLNTEAFF. The CDR3 bases are TGTGCCAGCAGTCGTGAGGGACAGGGTAGTTGGGTGGGTCTGAACACTGAAGCTTTCTTT.

This chain connects TRBV14 to TRBJ2-7, with unresolved D. This CDR3 has 15 residues. With 1 base removed from V and 2 bases from J, the gap between germline ends came to 12 bases. Germline V lookup: CDR1 SGHDN, CDR2 FVKESK. CDR3 amino acids: CASSQAGRLTYEQYF. The CDR3 DNA follows: TGTGCCAGCAGCCAAGCTGGGCGCCTTACCTACGAGCAGTACTTC.